This is a list of T cell receptor beta chains from one sample in a study of blood T cells in healthy people across ages. TCRdb recomputed calls from the 5' RACE reads with MiXCR, one row per CDR3 protein. Here the sample spans about 1.4 million distinct CDR3 sequences, approximately 60% being singletons. Sequencing used blood. These receptors all come from a man aged 18 to 35 in good health. Each CDR3 is given with its conserved first and last residue. Each record gives: CDR3 protein, CDR3 DNA, V gene, clone size, J gene, D gene. The D gene is left open where the match is weak. Size is omitted from some rows. Given values are once, few, many or a class for expanded clones.

CDR3: CSASPSRNEQFF
DNA: TGCAGTGCTAGTCCGAGTAGGAATGAGCAGTTCTTC
V: TRBV20-1
size: .
J: TRBJ2-1
D: .

CDR3: CSVFGLAGEANTGELFF
DNA: TGCAGCGTCTTCGGACTAGCGGGGGAGGCGAACACCGGGGAGCTGTTTTTT
V: TRBV29-1
size: .
J: TRBJ2-2
D: TRBD2

CDR3: CASRVGLNYGYTF
DNA: TGTGCCAGTCGTGTGGGACTGAACTATGGCTACACCTTC
V: TRBV2
size: .
J: TRBJ1-2
D: .

CDR3: CASTVLGTDTQYF
DNA: TGTGCCAGCACCGTACTAGGCACAGATACGCAGTATTTT
V: TRBV25-1
size: .
J: TRBJ2-3
D: .

CDR3: CASSQVVGNAAEAFF
DNA: TGCGCCAGCAGCCAAGTAGTAGGCAACGCGGCTGAAGCTTTCTTT
V: TRBV4-1
size: .
J: TRBJ1-1
D: .

CDR3: CATSDPRGLNEQFF
DNA: TGTGCCACCAGTGACCCCAGGGGCCTGAATGAGCAGTTCTTC
V: TRBV24-1
size: .
J: TRBJ2-1
D: .

CDR3: CASSLVTGDNAEQYF
DNA: TGCGCCAGCAGCCTCGTCACGGGAGATAACGCCGAGCAGTACTTC
V: TRBV5-1
size: .
J: TRBJ2-7
D: .

CDR3: CSEDGYTF
DNA: TGCAGCGAAGATGGCTACACCTTC
V: TRBV29-1
size: few
J: TRBJ1-2
D: .

CDR3: CASSGTWGGDYNEQFF
DNA: TGCGCCAGCAGTGGGACGTGGGGAGGGGATTACAATGAGCAGTTCTTC
V: TRBV10-2
size: .
J: TRBJ2-1
D: TRBD2

CDR3: CASSYLPGAEKLFF
DNA: TGTGCCAGCAGCTATCTCCCCGGTGCCGAAAAACTGTTTTTT
V: TRBV13
size: .
J: TRBJ1-4
D: .

CDR3: CASGPGAEYF
DNA: TGTGCCAGCGGACCGGGAGCGGAGTACTTC
V: TRBV5-6
size: .
J: TRBJ2-7
D: .

CDR3: CASQTWLNEQFF
DNA: TGTGCCAGCCAGACCTGGTTGAATGAGCAGTTCTTC
V: TRBV5-6
size: .
J: TRBJ2-1
D: .

CDR3: CASSLGLASPWNEQFF
DNA: TGCGCCAGCAGCTTGGGTCTAGCGAGCCCCTGGAATGAGCAGTTCTTC
V: TRBV5-1
size: .
J: TRBJ2-1
D: .

CDR3: CANGANSGRGDTQYF
DNA: TGTGCCAACGGGGCCAATAGCGGGAGGGGAGATACGCAGTATTTT
V: TRBV10-3
size: .
J: TRBJ2-3
D: TRBD2

CDR3: CASSFGQLDSPLHF
DNA: TGTGCCAGCAGCTTCGGACAGCTTGATTCACCCCTCCACTTT
V: TRBV7-9
size: few
J: TRBJ1-6
D: .

CDR3: CASSQPTSGYSYEQYF
DNA: TGCGCCAGCAGCCAACCCACTAGCGGGTACTCCTACGAGCAGTACTTC
V: TRBV4-1
size: few
J: TRBJ2-7
D: TRBD2

CDR3: CAWSQGQGTLYGYTF
DNA: TGTGCCTGGAGCCAAGGACAGGGAACCCTATATGGCTACACCTTC
V: TRBV30
size: .
J: TRBJ1-2
D: TRBD1

CDR3: CASSLVPGLAGIGDTQYF
DNA: TGCGCCAGCAGCCTTGTTCCCGGACTAGCGGGAATTGGAGATACGCAGTATTTT
V: TRBV4-1
size: few
J: TRBJ2-3
D: TRBD2

CDR3: CASSQDPPWSSHKTQYF
DNA: TGTGCCAGCAGCCAAGACCCCCCTTGGTCGAGCCATAAGACCCAGTACTTC
V: TRBV4-2
size: .
J: TRBJ2-5
D: .

CDR3: CASSSGLEGDEQFF
DNA: TGTGCCAGCAGTTCCGGACTGGAGGGGGATGAGCAGTTCTTC
V: TRBV12-3/TRBV12-4
size: .
J: TRBJ2-1
D: .

CDR3: CATGPGQRALSTDTQYF
DNA: TGTGCCACGGGCCCGGGACAGCGAGCTCTTAGCACAGATACGCAGTATTTT
V: TRBV15
size: .
J: TRBJ2-3
D: TRBD1

CDR3: CASSEPRETQYF
DNA: TGTGCCAGCAGCGAACCCCGGGAGACCCAGTACTTC
V: TRBV9
size: few
J: TRBJ2-5
D: .

CDR3: CSVRAWDNQPQHF
DNA: TGCAGTGTAAGGGCGTGGGACAATCAGCCCCAGCATTTT
V: TRBV20-1
size: once
J: TRBJ1-5
D: .

CDR3: CASSPLPENIQYF
DNA: TGTGCCAGCTCACCACTCCCAGAAAACATTCAGTACTTC
V: TRBV18
size: .
J: TRBJ2-4
D: .

CDR3: CATSAIQGRGETQYF
DNA: TGTGCCACCAGTGCAATACAGGGGAGAGGAGAGACCCAGTACTTC
V: TRBV24-1
size: .
J: TRBJ2-5
D: TRBD1

CDR3: CASSLKTGGRTLYEQYF
DNA: TGTGCCAGCAGCTTAAAAACAGGGGGACGTACCCTCTACGAGCAGTACTTC
V: TRBV7-2
size: few
J: TRBJ2-7
D: TRBD1

CDR3: CASSPRIDLNTGELFF
DNA: TGTGCCAGCTCACCACGCATAGACCTGAACACCGGGGAGCTGTTTTTT
V: TRBV18
size: .
J: TRBJ2-2
D: .

CDR3: CASSPSEGHGNTIYF
DNA: TGTGCCAGCAGCCCATCAGAAGGGCACGGAAACACCATATATTTT
V: TRBV7-9
size: .
J: TRBJ1-3
D: .

CDR3: CSASGWWGGTSTDTQYF
DNA: TGCAGTGCTAGCGGTTGGTGGGGCGGTACTAGCACAGATACGCAGTATTTT
V: TRBV20-1
size: .
J: TRBJ2-3
D: .

CDR3: CASRGPSFPYEQYF
DNA: TGTGCCAGCAGGGGCCCGAGCTTTCCCTACGAGCAGTACTTC
V: TRBV5-4
size: .
J: TRBJ2-7
D: .

CDR3: CASSQILRTDTQYF
DNA: TGCGCCAGCAGCCAAATCCTCCGCACAGATACGCAGTATTTT
V: TRBV4-1
size: .
J: TRBJ2-3
D: .

CDR3: CASSYIDSPDGGEQYF
DNA: TGTGCCAGCAGCTACATCGATAGTCCCGACGGGGGCGAGCAGTACTTC
V: TRBV7-9
size: few
J: TRBJ2-7
D: .

CDR3: CASSPTWNEQFF
DNA: TGTGCCAGCAGCCCTACGTGGAATGAGCAGTTCTTC
V: TRBV6-2/TRBV6-3
size: .
J: TRBJ2-1
D: .

CDR3: CATLGTVSEETQYF
DNA: TGTGCCACCCTCGGTACTGTTTCGGAAGAGACCCAGTACTTC
V: TRBV10-3
size: few
J: TRBJ2-5
D: .

CDR3: CATQVEGGYGYTF
DNA: TGTGCCACCCAGGTGGAGGGCGGATATGGCTACACCTTC
V: TRBV10-3
size: few
J: TRBJ1-2
D: .

CDR3: CASSQDRRVGNEQYF
DNA: TGCGCCAGCAGCCAAGATAGGCGGGTCGGAAACGAGCAGTACTTC
V: TRBV4-3
size: .
J: TRBJ2-7
D: .

CDR3: CASSFLTGGNQPQHF
DNA: TGTGCCAGCAGTTTCCTGACAGGGGGCAATCAGCCCCAGCATTTT
V: TRBV6-2/TRBV6-3
size: .
J: TRBJ1-5
D: TRBD1